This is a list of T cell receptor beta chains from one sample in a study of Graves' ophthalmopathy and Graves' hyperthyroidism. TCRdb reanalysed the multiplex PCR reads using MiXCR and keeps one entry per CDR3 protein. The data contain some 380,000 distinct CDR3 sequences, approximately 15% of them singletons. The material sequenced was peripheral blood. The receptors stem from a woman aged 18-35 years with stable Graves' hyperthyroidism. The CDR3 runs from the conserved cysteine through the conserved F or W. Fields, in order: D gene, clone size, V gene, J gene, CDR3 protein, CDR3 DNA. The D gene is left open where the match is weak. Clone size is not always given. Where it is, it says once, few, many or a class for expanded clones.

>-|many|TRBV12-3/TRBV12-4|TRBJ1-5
CASSLQGSAQPQHF
TGTGCCAGCAGTTTACAGGGTTCTGCTCAGCCCCAGCATTTT
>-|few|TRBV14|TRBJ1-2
CASSQVRGHGYTF
TGTGCCAGCAGCCAAGTGCGGGGCCATGGCTACACCTTC
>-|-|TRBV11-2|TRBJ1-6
CASSRLRADSPLHF
TGTGCCAGCAGCCGTCTCCGCGCCGATTCACCCCTCCACTTT
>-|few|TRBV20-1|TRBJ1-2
CSARGGEPDYGYTF
TGCAGTGCTAGAGGGGGGGAGCCGGATTATGGCTACACCTTC
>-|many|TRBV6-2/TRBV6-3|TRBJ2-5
CASSYSRGSVQETQYF
TGTGCCAGCAGTTATTCTCGGGGAAGCGTACAAGAGACCCAGTACTTC
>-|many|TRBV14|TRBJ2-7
CASSQGGKYEQYF
TGTGCCAGCAGTCAGGGCGGAAAGTACGAGCAGTACTTC
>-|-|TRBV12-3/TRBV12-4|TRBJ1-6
CASSLRWVNSPLHF
TGTGCCAGCAGTTTACGTTGGGTTAATTCACCCCTCCACTTT
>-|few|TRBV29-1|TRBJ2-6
CSVSGALGANVLTF
TGCAGCGTATCAGGGGCGCTAGGGGCCAACGTCCTGACTTTC
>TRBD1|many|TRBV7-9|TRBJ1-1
CASSRQGNANTEAFF
TGTGCCAGCAGTCGACAGGGTAATGCGAACACTGAAGCTTTCTTT
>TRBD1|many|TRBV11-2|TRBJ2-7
CASRPQGPDYEQYF
TGTGCCAGCAGACCACAGGGGCCAGACTACGAGCAGTACTTC
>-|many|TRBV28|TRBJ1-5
CASSLFRGSQHF
TGTGCCAGCAGTTTATTCAGGGGATCCCAGCATTTT
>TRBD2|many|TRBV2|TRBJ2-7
CASSGGGYEYEQYF
TGTGCCAGCAGTGGCGGGGGATACGAGTACGAGCAGTACTTC
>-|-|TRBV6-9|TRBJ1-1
CARTSGRMNTEAFF
TGTGCCCGCACCTCCGGACGGATGAACACTGAAGCTTTCTTT
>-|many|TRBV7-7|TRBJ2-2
CASSLGDTRTTGELFF
TGTGCTAGCAGCTTGGGGGACACTCGGACTACCGGGGAGCTGTTTTTT
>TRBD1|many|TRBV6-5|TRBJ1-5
CATRGTGRNQPQHF
TGTGCCACGAGAGGGACAGGGCGCAATCAGCCCCAGCATTTT
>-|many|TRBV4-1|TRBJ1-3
CASSQVVQGYRTGNTIYF
TGCGCCAGCAGCCAGGTAGTACAGGGTTATAGAACTGGAAACACCATATATTTT
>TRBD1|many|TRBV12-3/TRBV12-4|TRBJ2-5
CASSQGQGETQYF
TGTGCCAGCAGTCAAGGACAGGGAGAGACCCAGTACTTC
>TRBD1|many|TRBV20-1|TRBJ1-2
CSAPGQGAEGANYGYTF
TGCAGTGCCCCCGGACAGGGGGCGGAAGGGGCCAACTATGGCTACACCTTC
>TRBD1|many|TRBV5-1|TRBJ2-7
CASSRSGTEAYEQYF
TGCGCCAGCAGCCGCTCCGGGACAGAAGCCTACGAGCAGTACTTC
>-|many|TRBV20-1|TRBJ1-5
CSARDPGLFASNQPQHF
TGCAGTGCTAGAGATCCGGGCCTGTTCGCAAGCAATCAGCCCCAGCATTTT
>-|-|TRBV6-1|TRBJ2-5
CAGWPLGVRETQYF
TGTGCCGGCTGGCCTCTGGGGGTCCGGGAGACCCAGTACTTC
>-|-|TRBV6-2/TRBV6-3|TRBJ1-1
CASSYLDKNTEAFF
TGTGCCAGCAGTTACCTGGACAAGAACACTGAAGCTTTCTTT
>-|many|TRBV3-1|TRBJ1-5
CASSQGRVRNQPQHF
TGTGCCAGCAGCCAAGGTAGGGTGCGCAATCAGCCCCAGCATTTT
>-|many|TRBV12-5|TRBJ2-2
CASGLALDQGTGELFF
TGTGCTAGTGGTTTGGCGTTAGACCAAGGGACCGGGGAGCTGTTTTTT
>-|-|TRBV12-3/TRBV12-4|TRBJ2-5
CASSLAVGQETQYF
TGTGCCAGCAGTTTAGCGGTGGGGCAAGAGACCCAGTACTTC
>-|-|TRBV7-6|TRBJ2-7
CASSIPRDASYEQYF
TGTGCCAGCAGCATCCCTCGGGACGCCTCCTACGAGCAGTACTTC
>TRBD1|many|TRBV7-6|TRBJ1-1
CASSGTGFTEAFF
TGTGCCAGCAGCGGGACAGGGTTCACTGAAGCTTTCTTT
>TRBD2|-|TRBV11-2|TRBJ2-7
CASSLGASGSSYEQYF
TGTGCCAGCAGCTTAGGGGCTAGCGGGAGTTCCTACGAGCAGTACTTC
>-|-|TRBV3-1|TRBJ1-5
CASSQVNSNQPQHF
TGTGCCAGCAGCCAGGTTAATAGCAATCAGCCCCAGCATTTT
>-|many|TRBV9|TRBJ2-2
CASSVALGGGGELFF
TGTGCCAGCAGCGTAGCTCTTGGGGGCGGCGGGGAGCTGTTTTTT
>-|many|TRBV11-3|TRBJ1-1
CASSPLTGQVTEAFF
TGTGCCAGCAGCCCGCTAACGGGGCAGGTCACTGAAGCTTTCTTT
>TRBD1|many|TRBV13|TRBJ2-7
CASSWGQGVDEQYF
TGTGCCAGCAGCTGGGGACAGGGTGTCGACGAGCAGTACTTC
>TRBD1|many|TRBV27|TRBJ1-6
CASRRQGGNSPLHF
TGTGCCAGCAGACGACAGGGGGGAAATTCACCCCTCCACTTT
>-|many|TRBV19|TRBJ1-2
CASSMGSGRHGYTF
TGTGCCAGTAGTATGGGTTCAGGTCGTCACGGCTACACCTTC
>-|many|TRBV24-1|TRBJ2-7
CATSDWPRPYEQYF
TGTGCCACCAGTGATTGGCCCAGGCCCTACGAGCAGTACTTC
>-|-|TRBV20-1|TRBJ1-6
CSARDGPAPLHF
TGCAGTGCTAGAGATGGCCCCGCACCCCTCCACTTT
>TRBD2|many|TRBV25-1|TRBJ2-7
CASSESGREPGEQYF
TGTGCCAGCAGTGAATCGGGGAGGGAGCCCGGCGAGCAGTACTTC
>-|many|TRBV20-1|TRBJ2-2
CSARRGGGGELFF
TGCAGTGCTAGAAGAGGGGGAGGCGGGGAGCTGTTTTTT
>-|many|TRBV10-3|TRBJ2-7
CAISDFASTNEQYF
TGTGCCATCAGTGATTTTGCGTCAACCAACGAGCAGTACTTC
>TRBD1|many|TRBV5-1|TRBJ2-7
CASSSGIGTGYYEQYF
TGCGCCAGCAGCTCCGGCATAGGGACAGGGTACTACGAGCAGTACTTC
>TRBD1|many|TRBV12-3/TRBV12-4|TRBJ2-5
CASRGTGIQETQYF
TGTGCCAGCAGGGGGACAGGGATCCAAGAGACCCAGTACTTC
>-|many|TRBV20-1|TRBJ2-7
CSARGQFYEQYF
TGCAGTGCTAGGGGGCAGTTCTACGAGCAGTACTTC
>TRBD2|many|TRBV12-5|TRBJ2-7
CASGGAGIAYEQYF
TGTGCTAGTGGTGGAGCGGGGATCGCCTACGAGCAGTACTTC
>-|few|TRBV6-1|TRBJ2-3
CASRTGLLTDTQYF
TGTGCCAGCAGGACGGGACTCCTCACAGATACGCAGTATTTT
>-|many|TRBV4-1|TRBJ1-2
CASSQVRGGRGYTF
TGCGCCAGCAGCCAGGTACGGGGCGGGAGAGGCTACACCTTC
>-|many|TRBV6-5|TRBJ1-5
CASRGREYNQPQHF
TGTGCCAGCAGGGGCAGGGAGTATAATCAGCCCCAGCATTTT